These 29 T cell receptor beta chains came from one sample sequenced in a study of blood T cell repertoires in COVID-19. Using immunoSEQ multiplex PCR, the repertoire was profiled, and TCRdb retains in-frame clones only, with some absent. The table records about 42,000 clones, 70% to 90% of them present only once. Source material: peripheral blood. These receptors all come from a human donor in a cohort sampled during active COVID-19.

The V and J genes are TRBV6-1 and TRBJ2-1, with 12 bases lining up with TRBD2. V trimming: 2 bases; J trimming: 6 bases; junction bases outside the gene matches: 2. The CDR3 covers 15 residues. CDR1 and CDR2 from the germline V gene are MNHNS and SASEGT. CDR3 in DNA: TGTGCCAGCAGTGAACTAGCGGGGGGGCTCAATGAGCAGTTCTTC. This gives the protein CASSELAGGLNEQFF.

This chain joins TRBV30 and TRBJ1-2; 7 nucleotides align to TRBD1. The germline CDR1 and CDR2 sequences are GTSNPN and SVGIG (reference sequence). The CDR3 extends over 13 amino acids. Trimming removed 5 bases from V and 8 bases from J; junction bases left unmatched: 11. CDR3 nucleotide sequence: TGTGCCTGGGCGACCGGGACAGCCTCCGGCTACACCTTC. Translated, it gives CAWATGTASGYTF.

This clone was seen more than once but under ten times. This chain links TRBV10-3 with TRBJ1-5, with 7 nucleotides matching TRBD1. The trim removed 6 bases at V and 2 bases at J, leaving 7 bases unmatched. The CDR3 runs 15 residues. Per the germline V gene, CDR1 is ENHRY and CDR2 is SYGVKD. The CDR3 DNA reads TGTGCCATCAGCGCACAGGGGATGGGCAATCAGCCCCAGCATTTT. It codes for CAISAQGMGNQPQHF.

J is TRBJ1-4 and V is TRBV21-1; the D call of TRBD1 is as the table states it, not checked on the DNA. TRBV21-1 is noted as a pseudogene. This CDR3 spans 16 amino acids. The CDR3 is CASSKGRSRGCEKLFF. The CDR3 DNA reads as TGTGCCAGCAGCAAAGGTCGGAGCAGGGGATGCGAAAAACTGTTTTTT.

The CDR3 here is CASKVDRASYEQYF. DNA of the CDR3: TGTGCCAGCAAGGTGGACAGAGCCTCCTACGAGCAGTACTTC. J is TRBJ2-7 and V is TRBV5-4, with D possibly being TRBD1 (6 bases). The germline V gene encodes CDR1 SGHNT and CDR2 YYREEE (reference sequence). This CDR3 spans 14 amino acids. V lost 6 bases to trimming and J lost 0 bases, with 13 bases between them.

V usage is TRBV5-4 and J usage is TRBJ2-2, with D hard to call. Trimming stripped 0 bases from V and 2 bases from J, with 14 bases between. Germline CDR1 reads SGHNT; CDR2 reads YYREEE (reference sequence). The CDR3 runs to 17 residues. CDR3 in amino acids: CASSLEPNALNTGELFF. Here the CDR3 DNA reads TGTGCCAGCAGCTTGGAACCGAATGCCCTAAACACCGGGGAGCTGTTTTTT.

The CDR3 region has the DNA TGTGCCACCGGAAACCAGGGGGCCTGTATTAGCTGCAATCAGCCCCAGCATTTT. Translation: CATGNQGACISCNQPQHF. The V call is TRBV24-1, the J call TRBJ1-5, with 8 bases that match TRBD1. The CDR3 extends over 18 amino acids. Unmatched junction bases numbered 17, after V lost 9 bases and J lost 2 bases. Per the germline V gene, CDR1 is KGHDR and CDR2 is SFDVKD.

The V call is TRBV6-1, the J call TRBJ2-6; 14 bases map to TRBD2. Per germline, CDR1 MNHNS and CDR2 SASEGT. This CDR3 contains 19 residues. J gave up 2 bases and V 1 base, and 4 bases lay outside the gene matches. CDR3: CASSEVPGLAGAGANVLTF. CDR3 DNA sequence: TGTGCCAGCAGTGAAGTGCCGGGACTAGCGGGGGCTGGGGCCAACGTCCTGACTTTC.

The J gene is TRBJ2-1, the V gene TRBV15; perhaps TRBD1 as D (6 bases). The V and J ends lost 8 bases and 3 bases respectively, with 17 bases between them. Germline V gene data show CDR1 as LNHNV and CDR2 as YYDKDF (reference sequence). CDR3 length equals 15 residues. CDR3 region: CATSGRQDHYNEQFF. The CDR3 coding sequence is TGTGCCACCTCAGGACGACAGGACCACTACAATGAGCAGTTCTTC.

The chain has TRBV6-6 and TRBJ2-3; 9 bases agree with TRBD2. Germline V gives CDR1 MNHNY, CDR2 SVGAGI (reference sequence). The CDR3 extends over 14 amino acids. V trimming: 5 bases; J trimming: 2 bases; junction bases outside the gene matches: 2. The CDR3, as DNA: TGTGCCAGCAGTCTAGCGGGACTCACAGATACGCAGTATTTT. This encodes CASSLAGLTDTQYF.

The rearrangement links TRBV11-2 to TRBJ2-5; D is possibly TRBD1 (6 bases). The ends were cut back, 1 base at V and 4 bases at J, with 13 bases in the middle. This CDR3 region has 15 residues. The germline gives CDR1 SGHAT, CDR2 FQNNGV. CDR3 residues: CASSLGGRRGETQYF. CDR3 coding DNA: TGTGCCAGCAGCTTAGGGGGGCGAAGGGGAGAGACCCAGTACTTC.

The rearrangement links TRBV27 to TRBJ1-4; a weak D match, TRBD1 (6 bases). Germline V gives CDR1 MNHEY, CDR2 SMNVEV (reference sequence). The V gene lost 6 bases and the J gene lost 5 bases, with 16 bases spanning the gap. The CDR3 covers 15 residues. CDR3 DNA sequence: TGTGCCAGCAGCCCTTTTACAGGGCGAAATGAAAAACTGTTTTTT. Amino acids: CASSPFTGRNEKLFF.

The chain couples TRBV18 to TRBJ2-5; TRBD2 matches 13 bases. CDR1 is KGHSH and CDR2 is LQKENI in the germline V gene. The J segment lost 5 bases and the V segment lost 4 bases, leaving 13 bases of the junction unmatched. This CDR3 has 18 amino acids. The CDR3 coding sequence is TGTGCCAGCTCACGCCGGACTAGCGGGGGCCCGACGTCGGAGACCCAGTACTTC. Its protein product is CASSRRTSGGPTSETQYF. Using reference TRBV18 and TRBJ2-5 for the parts outside the CDR3, the full variable domain is NAGVMQNPRHLVRRRGQEARLRCSPMKGHSHVYWYRQLPEEGLKFMVYLQKENIIDESGMPKERFSAEFPKEGPSILRIQQVVRGDSAAYFCASSRRTSGGPTSETQYFGPGTRLLVL.

The V gene is TRBV29-1, the J gene TRBJ2-3; TRBD1 might be the D (5 bases). CDR1 and CDR2 (germline): SQVTM, ANQGSEA. The CDR3 extends over 14 amino acids. The germline V and J ends were trimmed by 6 bases and 6 bases, with 19 bases remaining between them. The CDR3: CSVDPPRDPDTQYF. The CDR3 coding sequence is TGCAGCGTAGACCCCCCCAGGGATCCGGATACGCAGTATTTT.

The genes are TRBV5-1 and TRBJ2-2; 9 bases are a match to TRBD1. The CDR3 runs to 15 residues. CDR1 is SGHRS, CDR2 YFSETQ, per germline. V lost 4 bases to trimming and J lost 7 bases; unmatched junction nucleotides: 8. CDR3 residues: CASSPREDRGGELFF. The CDR3 DNA reads TGCGCCAGCAGCCCCCGCGAGGACAGGGGCGGGGAGCTGTTTTTT.

The chain combines TRBV7-8 with TRBJ1-5; a weak D match, TRBD1 (6 bases). The CDR3 is made up of 18 amino acids. V dropped 4 bases and J dropped 3 bases, with 22 bases sitting between them. Germline CDR1 and CDR2: SGHVS and FQNEAQ. The CDR3 loop is CASSYGPQGSYPNQPQHF. CDR3 nucleotides: TGTGCCAGCAGCTATGGCCCACAGGGCAGCTACCCCAATCAGCCCCAGCATTTT. The full variable domain, rest sourced from reference TRBV7-8 and TRBJ1-5, is GAGVSQSPRYKVAKRGQDVALRCDPISGHVSLFWYQQALGQGPEFLTYFQNEAQLDKSGLPSDRFFAERPEGSVSTLKIQRTQQEDSAVYLCASSYGPQGSYPNQPQHFGDGTRLSIL.

The chain recombines TRBV7-9 with TRBJ1-2; no clear D gene. The germline V gene encodes CDR1 SEHNR and CDR2 FQNEAQ (reference sequence). The CDR3 is 14 amino acids. V dropped 1 base and J dropped 1 base, with 7 bases sitting between them. The DNA for the CDR3 is TGTGCCAGCAGCTTAGGGTTCGGTAACTATGGCTACACCTTC. It translates to CASSLGFGNYGYTF.

The chain uses TRBV7-3 and TRBJ2-2, with 7 bases that match TRBD2. There are 13 residues in the CDR3. The V gene end was trimmed by 4 bases and the J gene end by 10 bases; junction bases not matched to a gene: 6. CDR1 SGHTA and CDR2 FQGTGA come from the germline V gene. CDR3 region: CASSSTTSEELFF. The CDR3 DNA sequence: TGTGCCAGCAGCTCCACCACTAGCGAGGAGCTGTTTTTT.

The V and J genes are TRBV7-8 and TRBJ2-3; possibly TRBD1 for D (6 bases). Trimming pared 5 bases from V and 4 bases from J, leaving 13 bases between. The length of the CDR3 is 14 residues. CDR1 SGHVS and CDR2 FQNEAQ come from the germline V gene. The CDR3 reads CASSLSKGADTQYF. CDR3 in DNA: TGTGCCAGCAGCCTGTCCAAGGGGGCAGATACGCAGTATTTT.

This chain connects TRBV7-8 to TRBJ1-2; perhaps TRBD1 as D (5 bases). Germline-derived CDR1 and CDR2 are SGHVS and FQNEAQ. The CDR3 spans 14 residues. V was clipped by 5 bases and J by 5 bases, with 15 bases between them. The CDR3 sequence is CASSPPQGLYGYTF. The CDR3, as DNA: TGTGCCAGCAGCCCCCCCCAGGGCTTATATGGCTACACCTTC. Combining the CDR3 with reference TRBV7-8 and TRBJ1-2 gives the whole variable domain GAGVSQSPRYKVAKRGQDVALRCDPISGHVSLFWYQQALGQGPEFLTYFQNEAQLDKSGLPSDRFFAERPEGSVSTLKIQRTQQEDSAVYLCASSPPQGLYGYTFGSGTRLTVV.

The chain is built from TRBV19 and TRBJ2-1, with D possibly TRBD2 on 5 matching bases. Trimming removed 6 bases from V and 0 bases from J, with 15 bases in between. The CDR3 spans 16 residues. Germline values: CDR1 LNHDA, CDR2 SQIVND (reference sequence). Written as DNA, the CDR3 is TGTGCCAGTAGCCCGAGGACGGGAAGCTCCTACAATGAGCAGTTCTTC. Translation: CASSPRTGSSYNEQFF.

The chain carries TRBV7-3 and TRBJ2-1; 9 bases are shared with TRBD1. Germline CDR1 is SGHTA and CDR2 is FQGTGA. There are 14 residues in the CDR3. J was trimmed by 6 bases and V by 5 bases; bases with no gene match: 5. CDR3 nucleotides: TGTGCCAGCAGCGTTCCGGGACAGGGCAATGAGCAGTTCTTC. Translating it yields CASSVPGQGNEQFF.

This clone was seen only once. The chain combines TRBV5-1 with TRBJ2-5, with TRBD1 matching 9 bases. Germline assignment: CDR1 SGHRS and CDR2 YFSETQ. V shed 1 base, J shed 5 bases, and the junction held 6 bases outside the gene matches. This CDR3 region has 15 residues. In DNA form, the CDR3 reads TGCGCCAGCAGCTTGCGAGGGACAGGGTTGGAGACCCAGTACTTC. As protein: CASSLRGTGLETQYF.

This chain connects TRBV4-1 to TRBJ2-3; D might be TRBD2 (6 bases). Germline-derived CDR1 and CDR2 are MGHRA and YSYEKL. This CDR3 region has 14 residues. V was clipped by 0 bases and J by 6 bases, with 10 bases between them. CDR3 residues: CASSQDTSMDTQYF. In DNA, the CDR3 is TGCGCCAGCAGCCAAGATACTAGCATGGATACGCAGTATTTT.

This clone was seen only a few times. This chain joins TRBV27 and TRBJ2-7; 8 positions agree with TRBD1. The CDR3 totals 16 residues. Trimming at V came to 5 bases and at J to 7 bases, leaving 16 bases not matched to a gene. Germline V gene lookup returns CDR1 MNHEY and CDR2 SMNVEV (reference sequence). Here the CDR3 DNA reads TGTGCCAGCAGTCTAAAATCTTGGACAGGGATGAGGGAGCAGTACTTC. As protein: CASSLKSWTGMREQYF.

This chain connects TRBV4-1 to TRBJ2-3; a weak D match, TRBD2 (7 bases). V was pared by 1 base and J by 2 bases, with 13 bases between. The CDR3 totals 16 residues. Per the germline V gene, CDR1 is MGHRA and CDR2 is YSYEKL. This CDR3 reads CASSQVAGAHTDTQYF. DNA of the CDR3: TGCGCCAGCAGCCAAGTGGCGGGGGCTCACACAGATACGCAGTATTTT.

The chain joins TRBV7-2 to TRBJ2-3; D gene unclear. Germline V lookup: CDR1 SGHTA, CDR2 FQGNSA. The CDR3 length is 14 residues. Trimming shortened V by 5 bases and J by 3 bases, and 12 bases separated the two germline ends. CDR3 protein: CASSPAALTDTQYF. The DNA of the CDR3 is TGTGCCAGCAGCCCCGCTGCGCTAACAGATACGCAGTATTTT.

The rearrangement uses TRBV6-5 and TRBJ2-4; the D gene is possibly TRBD1 (6 bases). The CDR3 loop spans 15 amino acids. Trimming stripped 6 bases from V and 1 base from J, with 13 bases between. The germline gives CDR1 MNHEY, CDR2 SVGAGI. The CDR3 here is CASSPTGTAKNIQYF. As DNA, the CDR3 is TGTGCCAGCAGCCCAACAGGGACGGCCAAAAACATTCAGTACTTC.

The gene calls are TRBV7-6 and TRBJ2-1; possibly TRBD1 for D (6 bases). CDR3 length equals 15 residues. Trimming took off 3 bases at V and 8 bases at J, with 17 bases between the two ends. The germline gives CDR1 SGHVS, CDR2 FNYEAQ. Here the CDR3 DNA reads TGTGCCAGCAGCTTCCAGGGGCGCCGGGTCTATGAGCAGTTCTTC. Protein: CASSFQGRRVYEQFF.